This T cell receptor (beta chain) was sequenced during a study of CD8+ T cells in alopecia areata. Whole-study context: Tofacitinib treatment spanned 6 to 18 months, with 6 months off drug afterward. Study outcomes and limitations: Between patients, shared TCR sequences were less clear than in mice. This was possibly due in part to HLA diversity in the patient population.

Sequencing relied on a cDNA template that was reverse transcribed from extracted RNA. Assay: immunoSEQ multiplex PCR; the TCRdb copy retains only in-frame clones and omits some. The table has about 11,000 clones, approximately 58% seen once. Those with alopecia areata gave lesional scalp punch biopsies and peripheral blood. Comment on this clone: Its antigen is unidentified.

The TCR comes from a human donor with alopecia areata. The sample was skin, taken at week 0.

The CDR3 loop is CASSRTGRYYEQYF. The CDR3 DNA is TGTGCCAGCAGCCGGACAGGGCGGTACTACGAGCAGTACTTC. The rearrangement joins TRBV6-1 to TRBJ2-7; 8 bases fit TRBD1. V lost 6 bases to trimming and J lost 3 bases; unmatched junction nucleotides: 7. The CDR3 consists of 14 residues. Germline V lookup: CDR1 MNHNS, CDR2 SASEGT.